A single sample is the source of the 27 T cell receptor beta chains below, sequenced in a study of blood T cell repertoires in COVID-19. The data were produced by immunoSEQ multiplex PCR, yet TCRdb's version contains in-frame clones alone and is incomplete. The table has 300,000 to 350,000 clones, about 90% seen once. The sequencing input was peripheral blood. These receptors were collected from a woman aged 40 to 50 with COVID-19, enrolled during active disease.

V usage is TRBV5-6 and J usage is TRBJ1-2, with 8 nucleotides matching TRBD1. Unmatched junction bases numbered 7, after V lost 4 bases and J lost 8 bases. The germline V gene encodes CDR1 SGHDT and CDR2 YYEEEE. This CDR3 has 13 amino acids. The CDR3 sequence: CASSLTGTGGYTF. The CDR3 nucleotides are TGTGCCAGCAGCCTAACCGGGACAGGCGGCTACACCTTC.

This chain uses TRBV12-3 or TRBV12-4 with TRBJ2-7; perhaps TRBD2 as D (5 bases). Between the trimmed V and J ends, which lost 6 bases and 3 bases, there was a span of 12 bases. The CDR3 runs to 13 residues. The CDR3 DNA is TGTGCCAGCAGCACCGGGCGGGTCTACGAGCAGTACTTC. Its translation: CASSTGRVYEQYF.

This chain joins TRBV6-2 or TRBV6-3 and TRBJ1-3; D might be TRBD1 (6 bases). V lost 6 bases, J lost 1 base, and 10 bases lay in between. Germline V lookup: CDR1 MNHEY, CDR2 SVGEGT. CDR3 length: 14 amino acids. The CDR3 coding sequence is TGTGCCAGCAGCATTACAGGGTCTGGAAACACCATATATTTT. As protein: CASSITGSGNTIYF.

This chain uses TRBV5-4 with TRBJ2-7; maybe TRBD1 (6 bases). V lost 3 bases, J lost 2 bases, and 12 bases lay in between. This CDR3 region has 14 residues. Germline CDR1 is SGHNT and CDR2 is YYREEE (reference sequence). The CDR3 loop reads CASSSRQGTYEQYF. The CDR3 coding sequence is TGTGCCAGCAGCTCCCGGCAGGGGACCTACGAGCAGTACTTC.

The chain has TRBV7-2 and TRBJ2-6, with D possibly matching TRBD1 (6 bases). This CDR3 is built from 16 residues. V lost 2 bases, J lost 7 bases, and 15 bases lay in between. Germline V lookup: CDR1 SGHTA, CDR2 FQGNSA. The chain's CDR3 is CASSLFGGLGANVLTF. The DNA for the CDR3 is TGTGCCAGCAGCTTATTTGGGGGCCTGGGCGCCAACGTCCTGACTTTC.

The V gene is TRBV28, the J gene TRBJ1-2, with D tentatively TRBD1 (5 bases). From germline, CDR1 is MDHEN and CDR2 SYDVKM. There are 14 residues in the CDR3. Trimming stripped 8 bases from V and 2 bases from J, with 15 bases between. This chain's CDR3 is CASQQDRGNYGYTF. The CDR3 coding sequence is TGTGCCAGCCAACAAGATCGGGGGAACTATGGCTACACCTTC.

The CDR3 DNA sequence: TGTGCCAGCAGTCGGCGGGACGGGAGGGGGGAGACCCAGTACTTC. This sequence encodes CASSRRDGRGETQYF. The chain combines TRBV28 with TRBJ2-5; 8 bases fit TRBD2. The CDR3 extends over 15 amino acids. The V and J ends lost 5 bases and 5 bases, in that order; junction bases with no gene match: 10. Germline V gives CDR1 MDHEN, CDR2 SYDVKM.

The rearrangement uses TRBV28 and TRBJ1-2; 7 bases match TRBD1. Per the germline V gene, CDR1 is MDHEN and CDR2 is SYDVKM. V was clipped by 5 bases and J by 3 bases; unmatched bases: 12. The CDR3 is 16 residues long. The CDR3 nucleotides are TGTGCCAGCAGTCCCTGGTGGCAGGGGGGTGACTATGGCTACACCTTC. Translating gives CASSPWWQGGDYGYTF.

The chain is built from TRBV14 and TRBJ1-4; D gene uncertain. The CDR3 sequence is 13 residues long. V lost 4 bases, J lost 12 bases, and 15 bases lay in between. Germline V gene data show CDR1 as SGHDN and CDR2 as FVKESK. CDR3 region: CASSRDTQRELFF. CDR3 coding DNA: TGTGCCAGCAGCCGCGATACACAGCGGGAACTGTTTTTT.

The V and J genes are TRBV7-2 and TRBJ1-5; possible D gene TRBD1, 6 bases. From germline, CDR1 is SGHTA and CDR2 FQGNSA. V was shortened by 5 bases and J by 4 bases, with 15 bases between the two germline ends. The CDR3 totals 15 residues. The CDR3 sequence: CASSPEGHGNQPQHF. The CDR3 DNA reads TGTGCCAGCAGCCCCGAGGGACACGGAAATCAGCCCCAGCATTTT.

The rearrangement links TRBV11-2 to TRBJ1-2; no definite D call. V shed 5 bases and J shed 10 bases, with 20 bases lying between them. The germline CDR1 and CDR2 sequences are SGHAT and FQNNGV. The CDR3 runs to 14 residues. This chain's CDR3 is CASSAIRGPSDYTF. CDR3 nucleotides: TGTGCCAGCAGCGCCATTCGGGGTCCTTCGGACTACACCTTC.

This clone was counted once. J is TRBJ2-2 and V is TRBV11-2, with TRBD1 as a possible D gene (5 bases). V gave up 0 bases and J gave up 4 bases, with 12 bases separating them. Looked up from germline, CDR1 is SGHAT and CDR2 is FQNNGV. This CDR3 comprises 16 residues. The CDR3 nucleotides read TGTGCCAGCAGCTTAGAGGACACGCTTTTCACCGGGGAGCTGTTTTTT. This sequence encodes CASSLEDTLFTGELFF.

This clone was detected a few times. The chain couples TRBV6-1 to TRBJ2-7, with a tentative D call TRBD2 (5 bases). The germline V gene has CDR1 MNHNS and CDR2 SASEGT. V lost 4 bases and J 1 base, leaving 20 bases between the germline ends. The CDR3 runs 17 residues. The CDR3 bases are TGTGCCAGCAGTGCCGCGCCCTGGGTAGCGTCGTCCTACGAGCAGTACTTC. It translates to CASSAAPWVASSYEQYF.

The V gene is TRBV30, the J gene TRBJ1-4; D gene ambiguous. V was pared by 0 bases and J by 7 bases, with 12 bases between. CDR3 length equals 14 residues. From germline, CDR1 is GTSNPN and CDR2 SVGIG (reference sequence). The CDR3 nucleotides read TGTGCCTGGAGTGTAAGCTGGGCGGGTGAAAAACTGTTTTTT. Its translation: CAWSVSWAGEKLFF.

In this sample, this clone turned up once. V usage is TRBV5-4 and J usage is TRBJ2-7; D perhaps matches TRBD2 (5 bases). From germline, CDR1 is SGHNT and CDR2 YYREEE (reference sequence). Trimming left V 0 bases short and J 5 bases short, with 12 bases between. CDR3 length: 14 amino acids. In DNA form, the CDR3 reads TGTGCCAGCAGCTTGGTAGGACTGGAGGACGAGCAGTACTTC. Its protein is CASSLVGLEDEQYF.

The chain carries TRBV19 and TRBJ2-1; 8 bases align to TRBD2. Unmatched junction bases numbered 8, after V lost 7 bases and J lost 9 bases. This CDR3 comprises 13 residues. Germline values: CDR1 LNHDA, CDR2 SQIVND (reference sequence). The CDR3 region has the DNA TGTGCCAGTACCTTAGCGGGGAGGGGTGAGCAGTTCTTC. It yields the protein CASTLAGRGEQFF.

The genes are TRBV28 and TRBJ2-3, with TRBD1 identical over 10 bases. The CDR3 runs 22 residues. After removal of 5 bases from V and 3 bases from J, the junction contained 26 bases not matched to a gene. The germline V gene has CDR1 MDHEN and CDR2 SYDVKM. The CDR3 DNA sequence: TGTGCCAGCAGTGACCATCTAAGTTCCTCGGGACAGGGGATGGGTTGGACAGATACGCAGTATTTT. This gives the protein CASSDHLSSSGQGMGWTDTQYF.

CDR3 coding DNA: TGTGCCAGCGATGAATCAGGGGGGAACTATAATTCACCCCTCCACTTT. Translation gives CASDESGGNYNSPLHF. The chain combines TRBV28 with TRBJ1-6; 7 bases agree with TRBD1. The CDR3 covers 16 residues. CDR1 is MDHEN, CDR2 SYDVKM, per germline. Losses at the gene ends were 8 bases for V and 3 bases for J; bases not matched to a gene: 10.

CDR3 sequence reads: CASSLGAGTNEKLFF. CDR3 bases: TGTGCCAGCAGCTTAGGGGCAGGGACAAATGAAAAACTGTTTTTT. The chain employs TRBV7-9 and TRBJ1-4, with a weak D call TRBD1 (6 bases). Trimming pared 1 base from V and 5 bases from J, leaving 11 bases between. This CDR3 has 15 residues. CDR1 and CDR2 (germline): SEHNR, FQNEAQ (reference sequence).

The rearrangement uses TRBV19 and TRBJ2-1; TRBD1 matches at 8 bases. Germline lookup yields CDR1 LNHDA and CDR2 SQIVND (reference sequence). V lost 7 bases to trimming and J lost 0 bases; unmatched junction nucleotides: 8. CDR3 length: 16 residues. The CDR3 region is CASKKRTGLSYNEQFF. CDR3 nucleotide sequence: TGTGCCAGTAAAAAAAGGACAGGGCTCTCCTACAATGAGCAGTTCTTC.

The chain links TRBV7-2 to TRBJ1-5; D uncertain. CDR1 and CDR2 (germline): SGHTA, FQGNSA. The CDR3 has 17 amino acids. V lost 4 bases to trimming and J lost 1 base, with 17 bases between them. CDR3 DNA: TGTGCCAGCAGCTATATTACCGGGATCGGGAGCAATCAGCCCCAGCATTTT. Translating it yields CASSYITGIGSNQPQHF.

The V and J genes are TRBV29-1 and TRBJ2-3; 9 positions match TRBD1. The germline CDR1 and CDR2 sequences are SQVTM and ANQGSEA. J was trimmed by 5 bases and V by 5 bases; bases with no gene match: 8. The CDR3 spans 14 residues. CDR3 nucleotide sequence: TGCAGCGTTCCCCCGGGACAGGGCAAAGATACGCAGTATTTT. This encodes CSVPPGQGKDTQYF.

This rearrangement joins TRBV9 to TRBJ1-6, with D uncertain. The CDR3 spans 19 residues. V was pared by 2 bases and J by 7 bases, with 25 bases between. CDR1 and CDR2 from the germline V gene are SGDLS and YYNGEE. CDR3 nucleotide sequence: TGTGCCAGCAGCGTCCAGACTACAGCGGGCGTCGGCTTAAATTCACCCCTCCACTTT. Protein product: CASSVQTTAGVGLNSPLHF.

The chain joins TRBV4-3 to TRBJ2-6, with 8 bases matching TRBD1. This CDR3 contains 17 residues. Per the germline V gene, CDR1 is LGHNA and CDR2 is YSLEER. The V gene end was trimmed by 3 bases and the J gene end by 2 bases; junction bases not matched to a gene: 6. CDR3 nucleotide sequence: TGCGCCAGCAGCCACCGACAGGGGAGGACTGGGGCCAACGTCCTGACTTTC. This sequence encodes CASSHRQGRTGANVLTF.

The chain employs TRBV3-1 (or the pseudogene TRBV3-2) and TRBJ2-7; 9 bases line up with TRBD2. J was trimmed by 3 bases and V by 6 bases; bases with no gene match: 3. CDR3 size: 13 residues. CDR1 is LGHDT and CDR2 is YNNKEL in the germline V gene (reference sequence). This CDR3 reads CASRLAGSYEQYF. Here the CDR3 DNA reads TGTGCCAGCAGGCTAGCGGGAAGCTACGAGCAGTACTTC.

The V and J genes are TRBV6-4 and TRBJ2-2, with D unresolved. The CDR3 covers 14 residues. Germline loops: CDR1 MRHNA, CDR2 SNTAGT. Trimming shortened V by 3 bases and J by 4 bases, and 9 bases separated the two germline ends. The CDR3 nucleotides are TGTGCCAGCAGTGAGCACAGCTTCACCGGGGAGCTGTTTTTT. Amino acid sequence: CASSEHSFTGELFF.

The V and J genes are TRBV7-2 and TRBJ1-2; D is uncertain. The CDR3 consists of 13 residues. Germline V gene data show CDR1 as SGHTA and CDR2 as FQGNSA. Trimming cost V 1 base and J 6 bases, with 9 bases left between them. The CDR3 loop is CASSLDRLNGYTF. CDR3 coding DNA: TGTGCCAGCAGCTTAGATCGTCTAAATGGCTACACCTTC. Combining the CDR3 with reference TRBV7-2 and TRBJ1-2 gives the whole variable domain GAGVSQSPSNKVTEKGKDVELRCDPISGHTALYWYRQSLGQGLEFLIYFQGNSAPDKSGLPSDRFSAERTGGSVSTLTIQRTQQEDSAVYLCASSLDRLNGYTFGSGTRLTVV.